This TCR beta chain was sequenced in a study of cytomegalovirus exposure and HLA in healthy donors. The study ran its PCR with 60 Vbeta and 13 Jbeta primers. The protocol was immunoSEQ multiplex PCR, while the TCRdb copy is restricted to in-frame clones and leaves out a portion. Seen here are over 60,000 clones, roughly 75% observed once, and the top ten hold less than 7%. This clone was observed a handful of times. Germline lookup yields CDR1 MNHEY and CDR2 SMNVEV (reference sequence). This CDR3 region has 16 residues. With 3 bases clipped from V and 6 bases from J, the junction kept 10 bases outside the gene matches.

The receptor was isolated from a woman between 25 and 40 years old in good health and CMV-seronegative. Sequencing was done on a sample of PBMCs. The chain carries TRBV27 and TRBJ2-3; 9 bases map to TRBD1. The CDR3 bases are TGTGCCAGCAGTTTCCTTCGGGGACAGGGTGGGGATACGCAGTATTTT. Translating it yields CASSFLRGQGGDTQYF.